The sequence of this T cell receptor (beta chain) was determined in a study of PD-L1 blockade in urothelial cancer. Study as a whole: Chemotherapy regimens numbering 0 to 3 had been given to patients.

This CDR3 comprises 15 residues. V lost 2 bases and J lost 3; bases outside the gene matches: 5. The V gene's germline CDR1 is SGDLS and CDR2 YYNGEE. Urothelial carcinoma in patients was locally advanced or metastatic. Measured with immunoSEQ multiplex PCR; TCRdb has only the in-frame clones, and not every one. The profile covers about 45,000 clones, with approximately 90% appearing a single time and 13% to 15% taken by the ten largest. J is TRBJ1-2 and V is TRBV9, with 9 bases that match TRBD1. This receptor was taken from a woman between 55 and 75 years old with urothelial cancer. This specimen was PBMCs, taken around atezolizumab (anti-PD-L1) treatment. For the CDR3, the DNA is TGTGCCAGCAGCGTGAACAGGGGGCTCGACTATGGCTACACCTTC. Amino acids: CASSVNRGLDYGYTF.